One sample yielded the 9 T cell receptor beta chains listed below, sequenced in a study of T-cell reconstitution after alpha-beta-depleted transplantation in children. Unique molecular identifiers were used in preparing the TCRbeta library. TCRdb reprocessed the PCR reads with MiXCR, giving one entry per CDR3 protein. The sample holds approximately 210,000 distinct CDR3 sequences; over 15% are singletons and the top ten take around two fifths. The sample consisted of PBMCs, mostly from graft donor cells, taken 360 days after TCRalphabeta/CD19-depleted stem cell transplant. These receptors were obtained from a male patient between 2 and 10 years old who had a stem cell transplant for acute lymphoblastic leukemia, so the T cells may come from the graft donor.

J is TRBJ2-7 and V is TRBV4-1; TRBD1 matches at 9 bases. The CDR3 length is 15 residues. V dropped 2 bases and J dropped 3; count of bases not matched to a gene: 5. Germline V gives CDR1 MGHRA, CDR2 YSYEKL. CDR3: CASSQFDRGDYEQYF. Written as DNA, the CDR3 is TGCGCCAGCAGCCAATTCGACAGGGGGGACTACGAGCAGTACTTC.

The sample holds a few counts of this clonotype. V and J are TRBV19 and TRBJ2-7; 10 bases are shared with TRBD1. The trim removed 3 bases at V and 1 base at J, leaving 0 bases unmatched. CDR1 and CDR2 from the germline V gene are LNHDA and SQIVND (reference sequence). This CDR3 contains 14 residues. Written as DNA, the CDR3 is TGTGCCAGTAGTATGGGACAGGGGTCCTACGAGCAGTACTTC. This sequence encodes CASSMGQGSYEQYF.

The chain is built from TRBV6-2 or TRBV6-3 and TRBJ1-5; D remains unclear. The CDR3 is 13 residues long. Germline CDR1 reads MNHEY; CDR2 reads SVGEGT. The ends were cut back, 5 bases at V and 5 bases at J, with 10 bases in the middle. Written as DNA, the CDR3 is TGTGCCAGCAGTAGTCCTCGCTATCAGCCCCAGCATTTT. Protein: CASSSPRYQPQHF.

The sample holds a few counts of this clonotype. The chain combines TRBV28 with TRBJ1-5, with TRBD1 identical over 7 bases. Germline V gene sequence: CDR1 MDHEN, CDR2 SYDVKM. CDR3 length: 19 residues. The trim removed 3 bases at V and 9 bases at J, leaving 23 bases unmatched. For the CDR3, the DNA is TGTGCCAGCAGTTTCCCATCTAACAGGGGTTTCCCCGCCAAGGGGCCCCAGCATTTT. Translated: CASSFPSNRGFPAKGPQHF.

This clonotype was detected only a few times. The chain couples TRBV12-3 or TRBV12-4 to TRBJ2-5; 11 bases agree with TRBD1. The V and J ends lost 6 bases and 5 bases, in that order; junction bases with no gene match: 11. CDR3 length equals 16 residues. The CDR3 reads CASSFSDRGRRETQYF. CDR3 sequence (DNA): TGTGCCAGCAGCTTCTCGGACAGGGGGCGGAGGGAGACCCAGTACTTC.

The CDR3 protein is CSATNDPVGLSSYEQYF. The CDR3 DNA reads TGCAGTGCTACCAATGACCCGGTTGGGTTAAGCTCCTACGAGCAGTACTTC. The V call is TRBV20-1, the J call TRBJ2-7; D is unclear. V lost 4 bases to trimming and J lost 0 bases, with 22 bases between them. Germline CDR1 and CDR2: DFQATT and SNEGSKA (reference sequence). The CDR3 is made up of 17 amino acids.

In its sample, this clonotype was seen a few times. This chain joins TRBV29-1 and TRBJ1-1; 9 bases align to TRBD1. The J segment lost 3 bases and the V segment lost 6 bases, leaving 2 bases of the junction unmatched. CDR3 length: 12 residues. The germline CDR1 and CDR2 sequences are SQVTM and ANQGSEA. The chain's CDR3 is CSVWTGDTEAFF. The DNA of the CDR3 is TGCAGCGTCTGGACAGGGGACACTGAAGCTTTCTTT.

The J gene is TRBJ2-7, the V gene TRBV7-2, with 12 bases identical to TRBD2. The junction had 10 bases not matched to a gene; V was cut back by 5 bases and J by 5 bases. Germline V lookup: CDR1 SGHTA, CDR2 FQGNSA. This CDR3 spans 16 amino acids. The CDR3 protein is CASSASLAGGPDEQYF. The DNA of the CDR3 is TGTGCCAGCAGCGCGTCCCTAGCGGGAGGGCCCGACGAGCAGTACTTC. Drawing the rest from reference TRBV7-2 and TRBJ2-7, the complete variable domain is GAGVSQSPSNKVTEKGKDVELRCDPISGHTALYWYRQSLGQGLEFLIYFQGNSAPDKSGLPSDRFSAERTGGSVSTLTIQRTQQEDSAVYLCASSASLAGGPDEQYFGPGTRLTVT.

In this sample, this clonotype turned up a few times. The chain joins TRBV7-9 to TRBJ2-3; D is unresolved. The ends were cut back, 0 bases at V and 6 bases at J, with 16 bases in the middle. This CDR3 comprises 16 residues. Germline V gives CDR1 SEHNR, CDR2 FQNEAQ (reference sequence). DNA of the CDR3: TGTGCCAGCAGCTTAGCTAGCCTCCTGGGAAGGGATACGCAGTATTTT. Its protein is CASSLASLLGRDTQYF. The full variable domain, with the rest looked up from reference TRBV7-9 and TRBJ2-3, is DTGVSQNPRHKITKRGQNVTFRCDPISEHNRLYWYRQTLGQGPEFLTYFQNEAQLEKSRLLSDRFSAERPKGSFSTLEIQRTEQGDSAMYLCASSLASLLGRDTQYFGPGTRLTVL.